A selection of T cell receptor beta chains follows, all from one sample in a study of blood T cells in healthy people across ages. TCRdb itself ran the 5' RACE reads through MiXCR, one entry per CDR3 protein. Among about 2 million distinct CDR3 sequences listed, roughly 52% were seen once. The sequencing input was blood. The receptors here all came from a woman between 40 and 50 years old in good health. Both conserved end residues are part of each CDR3. The D gene is left open where the match is weak. Size is stated for part of the rows, as once, few or many counts, or as a class when the clone is expanded.

CDR3 length | clone size | J gene | V gene | D gene | CDR3 protein | CDR3 DNA
17 | - | TRBJ2-1 | TRBV5-1 | TRBD2 | CASSSFAVAGGYNEQFF | TGCGCCAGCAGCTCCTTTGCCGTCGCGGGGGGGTACAATGAGCAGTTCTTC
14 | - | TRBJ2-5 | TRBV27 | TRBD1 | CASSLGQTGETQYF | TGTGCCAGCAGTTTGGGACAGACCGGAGAGACCCAGTACTTC
13 | - | TRBJ2-1 | TRBV6-6 | TRBD2 | CASCPSGGNEQFF | TGTGCCAGCTGCCCTAGCGGGGGGAATGAGCAGTTCTTC
16 | - | TRBJ2-2 | TRBV24-1 | TRBD2 | CATSSSGKKNTGELFF | TGTGCCACCAGTTCTAGCGGAAAAAAGAACACCGGGGAGCTGTTTTTT
14 | - | TRBJ2-7 | TRBV7-9 | - | CASSSQGGVYEQYF | TGTGCCAGCAGCTCACAGGGGGGGGTCTACGAGCAGTACTTC
13 | - | TRBJ1-1 | TRBV29-1 | - | CSAYRVDGTEAFF | TGCAGCGCTTACAGGGTAGATGGGACTGAAGCTTTCTTT
17 | - | TRBJ2-1 | TRBV20-1 | - | CSARGGGALSSYNEQFF | TGCAGTGCTAGAGGGGGGGGGGCCCTGAGCTCCTACAATGAGCAGTTCTTC
14 | once | TRBJ2-1 | TRBV7-2 | - | CASSSPGGFNEQFF | TGTGCCAGCAGCTCCCCAGGGGGGTTCAATGAGCAGTTCTTC
12 | - | TRBJ2-7 | TRBV12-3/TRBV12-4 | - | CASTLRGNEQYF | TGTGCCAGCACCCTTAGGGGCAATGAGCAGTACTTC
14 | - | TRBJ2-1 | TRBV11-1 | - | CASSLGLPRNEQFF | TGTGCCAGCAGCTTAGGTCTGCCTAGGAATGAGCAGTTCTTC
14 | - | TRBJ1-6 | TRBV10-3 | TRBD1 | CAIAAGGRNSPLHF | TGTGCCATCGCGGCAGGGGGTCGAAATTCACCCCTCCACTTT
15 | once | TRBJ1-4 | TRBV5-1 | - | CASSLAIGTNEKLFF | TGCGCCAGCAGCTTGGCGATAGGAACTAATGAAAAACTGTTTTTT
18 | - | TRBJ2-1 | TRBV7-2 | TRBD2 | CASSLDMLAGGTYNEQFF | TGTGCCAGCAGCTTAGATATGTTAGCGGGCGGGACCTACAATGAGCAGTTCTTC
15 | - | TRBJ1-2 | TRBV24-1 | - | CATSDPRASNYGYTF | TGTGCCACCAGTGATCCCAGGGCGTCTAACTATGGCTACACCTTC
15 | - | TRBJ2-1 | TRBV20-1 | - | CSARASTGTQNEQFF | TGCAGTGCTAGAGCCTCAACCGGGACACAAAATGAGCAGTTCTTC